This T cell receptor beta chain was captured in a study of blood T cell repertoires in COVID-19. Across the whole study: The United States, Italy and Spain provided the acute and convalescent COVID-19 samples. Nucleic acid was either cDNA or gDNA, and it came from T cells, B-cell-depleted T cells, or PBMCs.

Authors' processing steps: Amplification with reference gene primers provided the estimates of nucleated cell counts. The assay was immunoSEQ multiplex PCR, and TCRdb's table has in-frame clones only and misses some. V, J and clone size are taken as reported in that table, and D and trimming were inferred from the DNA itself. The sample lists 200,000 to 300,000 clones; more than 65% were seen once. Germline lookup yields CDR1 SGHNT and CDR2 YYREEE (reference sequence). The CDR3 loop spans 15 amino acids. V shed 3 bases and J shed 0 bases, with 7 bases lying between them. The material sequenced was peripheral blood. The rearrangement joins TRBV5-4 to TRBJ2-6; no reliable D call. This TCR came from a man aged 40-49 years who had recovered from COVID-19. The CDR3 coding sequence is TGTGCCAGCAGCTCCCGGTACTCTGGGGCCAACGTCCTGACTTTC. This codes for CASSSRYSGANVLTF.